This T cell receptor (beta chain) was profiled in a study of shared clonotypes between healthy human individuals. Produced via immunoSEQ multiplex PCR; TCRdb's table is partial and in-frame only. The table includes about 1.9 million clones, around 93% detected once. As defined, naive CD8 cells were CD45RO-negative and positively selected for CCR7, with terminally differentiated effector memory CD45RA+ cells excluded. This CDR3 is 15 amino acids long. Germline V gene sequence: CDR1 SGHVS, CDR2 FQNEAQ. Trimming took 1 base from V and 8 from J, leaving 14 bases between them. The TCR comes from a man aged 18-30 years in good health. Some clones in this sample may be carry-over from other donors' samples. The rearrangement joins TRBV7-8 to TRBJ1-4; D gene ambiguous. The sample consisted of naive CD8+ T cells from PBMCs. In DNA, the CDR3 is TGTGCCAGCAGCTTAGGGGAGTCCTTGGCCGAAAAACTGTTTTTT. Protein: CASSLGESLAEKLFF.